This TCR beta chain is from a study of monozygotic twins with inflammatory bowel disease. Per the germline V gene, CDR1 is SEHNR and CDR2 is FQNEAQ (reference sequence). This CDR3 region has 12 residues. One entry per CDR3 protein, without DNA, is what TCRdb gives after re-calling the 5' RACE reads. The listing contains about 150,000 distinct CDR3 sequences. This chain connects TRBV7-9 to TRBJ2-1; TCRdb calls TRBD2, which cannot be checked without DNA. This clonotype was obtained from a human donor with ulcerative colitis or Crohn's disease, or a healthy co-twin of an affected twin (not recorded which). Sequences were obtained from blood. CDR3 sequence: CASSSPRALYAF. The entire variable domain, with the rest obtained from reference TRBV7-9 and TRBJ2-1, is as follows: DTGVSQNPRHKITKRGQNVTFRCDPISEHNRLYWYRQTLGQGPEFLTYFQNEAQLEKSRLLSDRFSAERPKGSFSTLEIQRTEQGDSAMYLCASSSPRALYAFGPGTRLTVL.